Below, 11 T cell receptor beta chains from the same sample are listed, as sequenced in a study of T cell changes during pregnancy in multiple sclerosis. Method: immunoSEQ multiplex PCR; TCRdb's copy keeps in-frame clones and lacks some. Here the sample spans about 47,000 clones, about 90% being singletons. Here the sequenced sample was peripheral blood, taken in the first trimester of pregnancy. These receptors came from a female donor with multiple sclerosis, enrolled in a pregnancy study.

V and J are TRBV5-4 and TRBJ2-6; 8 bases fit TRBD2. With 2 bases clipped from V and 0 bases from J, the junction kept 7 bases outside the gene matches. Per germline, CDR1 SGHNT and CDR2 YYREEE (reference sequence). The CDR3 runs 18 residues. The CDR3 reads CASSFKSGGHSGANVLTF. CDR3 DNA sequence: TGTGCCAGCAGCTTTAAAAGCGGGGGACACTCTGGGGCCAACGTCCTGACTTTC.

This chain uses TRBV10-3 with TRBJ2-1, with D possibly matching TRBD2 (6 bases). The CDR3 covers 12 residues. Trimming took 4 bases from V and 7 from J, leaving 8 bases between them. The germline CDR1 and CDR2 sequences are ENHRY and SYGVKD. The CDR3 nucleotides are TGTGCCATCAGTGCACTAGCAAATGAGCAGTTCTTC. Translated: CAISALANEQFF.

This rearrangement joins TRBV4-1 to TRBJ2-7; D perhaps matches TRBD1 (5 bases). The CDR3 covers 15 residues. The germline CDR1 and CDR2 sequences are MGHRA and YSYEKL. The V end lost 1 base, the J end lost 2 bases, and 12 bases lay between the germline ends. The DNA of the CDR3 is TGCGCCAGCAGCCAAGGAGACAGAGCCCCCTACGAGCAGTACTTC. Its protein is CASSQGDRAPYEQYF.

This chain connects TRBV29-1 to TRBJ1-2; no reliable D call. The germline gives CDR1 SQVTM, CDR2 ANQGSEA. With 1 base removed from V and 4 bases from J, the gap between germline ends came to 7 bases. This CDR3 contains 12 residues. The CDR3 bases are TGCAGCGTTGAAGTAGAAACCTATGGCTACACCTTC. It yields the protein CSVEVETYGYTF.

The gene calls are TRBV5-1 and TRBJ2-7, with D possibly matching TRBD1 (6 bases). Germline assignment: CDR1 SGHRS and CDR2 YFSETQ. The ends were cut back, 3 bases at V and 3 bases at J, with 16 bases in the middle. This CDR3 has 15 residues. CDR3 sequence reads: CASSWGPGQYYEQYF. The CDR3 nucleotides read TGCGCCAGCAGCTGGGGCCCCGGACAGTACTACGAGCAGTACTTC. Combining the CDR3 with reference TRBV5-1 and TRBJ2-7 gives the whole variable domain KAGVTQTPRYLIKTRGQQVTLSCSPISGHRSVSWYQQTPGQGLQFLFEYFSETQRNKGNFPGRFSGRQFSNSRSEMNVSTLELGDSALYLCASSWGPGQYYEQYFGPGTRLTVT.

V is TRBV7-6 and J is TRBJ1-1; 9 bases fit TRBD1. V was pared by 4 bases and J by 0 bases, with 9 bases of the junction left unmatched. Germline values: CDR1 SGHVS, CDR2 FNYEAQ. The CDR3 extends over 17 amino acids. CDR3 coding DNA: TGTGCCAGCAGCTCACGTCCCGGGACAGGGATGAACACTGAAGCTTTCTTT. This translates into CASSSRPGTGMNTEAFF.

This CDR3 reads CASRSTGSHSYEQYF. The CDR3 DNA is TGTGCCAGCAGGTCGACAGGTTCCCACTCCTACGAGCAGTACTTC. The chain joins TRBV6-5 to TRBJ2-7; tentatively, D is TRBD1 (6 bases). The length of the CDR3 is 15 residues. Between the trimmed V and J ends, which lost 6 bases and 0 bases, there was a span of 15 bases. Germline V gene data show CDR1 as MNHEY and CDR2 as SVGAGI.

The V gene is TRBV19, the J gene TRBJ1-5; D not certain. The germline V gene encodes CDR1 LNHDA and CDR2 SQIVND (reference sequence). The CDR3 length is 14 residues. V dropped 6 bases and J dropped 1 base, with 10 bases sitting between them. The CDR3 nucleotides are TGTGCCAGTAGACCCCGGGAGAGCAATCAGCCCCAGCATTTT. This sequence encodes CASRPRESNQPQHF.

The gene calls are TRBV9 and TRBJ2-3; 7 bases map to TRBD1. Trimming removed 5 bases from V and 1 base from J; junction bases left unmatched: 4. The CDR3 length is 14 residues. Germline CDR1 and CDR2: SGDLS and YYNGEE. The CDR3: CASSRTGGTDTQYF. CDR3 DNA sequence: TGTGCCAGCAGTCGAACAGGGGGCACAGATACGCAGTATTTT.

This clone has only one observation. This chain uses TRBV7-2 with TRBJ2-3; 11 bases agree with TRBD2. Germline CDR1 and CDR2: SGHTA and FQGNSA. CDR3 length: 18 residues. V gave up 2 bases and J gave up 1 base; unmatched junction bases: 8. The CDR3 DNA sequence: TGTGCCAGCAGCTTAAGGGTTAGCGGGGGGGGCGGCACAGATACGCAGTATTTT. Translating gives CASSLRVSGGGGTDTQYF.

J is TRBJ1-1 and V is TRBV29-1, with 8 positions matching TRBD1. The CDR3 contains 15 residues. The V and J ends lost 5 bases and 0 bases, in that order; junction bases with no gene match: 8. Germline V lookup: CDR1 SQVTM, CDR2 ANQGSEA. CDR3 coding DNA: TGCAGCGTTCGACAGGGGTGGGGTATGAACACTGAAGCTTTCTTT. This sequence encodes CSVRQGWGMNTEAFF.